The 9 T cell receptor beta chains below were found in one sample sequenced in a study of post-analysis software for immune sequencing data. Study-wide points: About five TRBV segments were more frequent in patients than controls; TRBV5-6, TRBV5-1 and TRBV20-1 belonged to this group.

Their cognate antigens are unknown. The library was made from cDNA and included unique molecular identifiers. MiXCR, applied by TCRdb to the PCR reads, yields one record per CDR3 protein. The sample gives 750,000 to 950,000 distinct CDR3 sequences, roughly 58% of which show up once; approximately 4.2% is in the top ten. The material sequenced was blood. The receptors come from a girl between 10 and 17 years old with multiple sclerosis.

This chain uses TRBV7-9 with TRBJ2-5; the D gene is possibly TRBD2 (5 bases). CDR1 SEHNR and CDR2 FQNEAQ come from the germline V gene (reference sequence). The germline V and J ends were trimmed by 3 bases and 5 bases, with 19 bases remaining between them. The CDR3 runs to 16 residues. The CDR3 bases are TGTGCCAGCAGCTTGGGTCCTCGCCGGGATGGTGAGACCCAGTACTTC. Protein: CASSLGPRRDGETQYF.

The J gene is TRBJ2-1, the V gene TRBV11-2, with 8 positions matching TRBD2. The V gene's germline CDR1 is SGHAT and CDR2 FQNNGV. This CDR3 has 16 amino acids. Unmatched junction bases numbered 8, after V lost 4 bases and J lost 3 bases. The CDR3 sequence is CASSWLTGGLYNEQFF. For the CDR3, the DNA is TGTGCCAGCAGCTGGCTAACGGGGGGGCTCTACAATGAGCAGTTCTTC.

The rearrangement joins TRBV10-3 to TRBJ2-2, with 9 bases matching TRBD1. This CDR3 spans 18 amino acids. CDR1 and CDR2 (germline): ENHRY, SYGVKD. Trimming cost V 0 bases and J 7 bases; bases outside gene matches: 12. CDR3 sequence: CAISESWEGQGAFGELFF. Written as DNA, the CDR3 is TGTGCCATCAGTGAGTCCTGGGAGGGACAGGGCGCCTTCGGGGAGCTGTTTTTT.

There are a few counts of this clonotype. This chain links TRBV5-8 with TRBJ2-4; 8 bases map to TRBD2. Judging by the DNA end, TRBJ2-7 fits better; the J call may be wrong. The CDR3 is made up of 15 amino acids. Looked up from germline, CDR1 is SGHTS and CDR2 is YDEGEE. The CDR3 sequence is CASSLAGGPPYEQYF. DNA of the CDR3: TGTGCCAGCAGCTTGGCGGGAGGGCCTCCCTACGAGCAGTACTTC.

This clonotype showed up just a few times. The V gene is TRBV5-1, the J gene TRBJ2-4, with D maybe TRBD1 (6 bases). V was cut by 2 bases and J by 8 bases, with 14 bases left in between. Germline CDR1 reads SGHRS; CDR2 reads YFSETQ. The CDR3 is 14 amino acids. The CDR3 sequence: CASSLGGGVDIQYF. The CDR3 nucleotides read TGCGCCAGCAGCTTAGGGGGTGGAGTAGACATTCAGTACTTC.

The V gene is TRBV3-1, the J gene TRBJ2-7; the D is unclear. The CDR3 runs to 13 residues. Between the trimmed V and J ends, which lost 1 base and 4 bases, there was a span of 8 bases. Germline V gene data show CDR1 as LGHDT and CDR2 as YNNKEL (reference sequence). The DNA for the CDR3 is TGTGCCAGCAGCCAAGTTTGGCAGTACGAGCAGTACTTC. This encodes CASSQVWQYEQYF.

This sequence joins TRBV6-6 and TRBJ1-2; 7 bases fit TRBD1. CDR1 is MNHNY and CDR2 is SVGAGI in the germline V gene (reference sequence). The V and J ends lost 4 bases and 0 bases, in that order; junction bases with no gene match: 8. This CDR3 region has 16 residues. CDR3 in DNA: TGTGCCAGCAGTTCGACTAGGGACAGCCCTAACTATGGCTACACCTTC. Protein product: CASSSTRDSPNYGYTF.

This chain connects TRBV21-1 to TRBJ2-1; the D call in the table, TRBD1, was not verified against the DNA. TRBV21-1 is deemed a pseudogene. The CDR3 totals 16 residues. The CDR3 DNA is TGTGCCAGCACCAACAGGGGGTCGGGGGAAGAGAATGAGCAGTTCTTC. Translating gives CASTNRGSGEENEQFF.

This CDR3 is CATTPETSSYNEQFF. In DNA, the CDR3 is TGTGCCACCACTCCCGAGACTAGCTCCTACAATGAGCAGTTCTTC. This chain uses TRBV6-4 with TRBJ2-1; tentatively, D is TRBD2 (6 bases). The germline V and J ends were trimmed by 10 bases and 0 bases, with 16 bases remaining between them. The CDR3 extends over 15 amino acids. Per the germline V gene, CDR1 is MRHNA and CDR2 is SNTAGT.